This entry features one T cell receptor (beta chain) sequence. This CDR3 is built from 15 residues. The V segment lost 3 bases and the J segment 3 bases; nucleotides outside the gene matches: 8. Germline V gene data show CDR1 as DFQATT and CDR2 as SNEGSKA (reference sequence). Authors' processing steps: Amplification from reference gene primers served as the basis for estimated nucleated cell counts. Profiled with immunoSEQ multiplex PCR; TCRdb holds only in-frame clones, not every one. V and J calls plus clone size are reproduced from that table; the DNA served to infer D and trimming. The sample has about 79,000 clones; approximately 90% are singletons. This sample was taken from a study of blood T cell repertoires in COVID-19. Study-wide context: Italy, Spain and the United States were the sources of the convalescent and acute COVID-19 samples. Sources were T cells, B-cell-depleted T cells, or PBMCs; the material itself was cDNA or gDNA.

V gene TRBV20-1 combines with J gene TRBJ2-1; TRBD1 matches at 7 bases. The sample taken for sequencing was peripheral blood. The sequence came from a man between 65 and 79 years old with active or convalescent COVID-19. CDR3 sequence reads: CSASAEQGVYNEQFF. The CDR3 coding sequence is TGCAGTGCTAGTGCCGAGCAGGGGGTCTACAATGAGCAGTTCTTC.